This T cell receptor (beta chain) originates from a study of blood T cell repertoires in COVID-19. Study background: In each case, the material was cDNA or gDNA derived from T cells, B-cell-depleted T cells, or PBMCs.

Original data processing: Researchers report that nucleated cell counts were estimated from reference gene primer amplification. TCRdb keeps only in-frame clones here, not all; method: immunoSEQ multiplex PCR. The DNA gave D and trimming, while V, J and clone size come from that table. Altogether more than 200,000 clones are present, 86% being singletons, with the ten largest covering 4.5% to 7.5%. Per germline, CDR1 SNHLY and CDR2 FYNNEI. V was trimmed by 4 bases and J by 4 bases, leaving 5 bases between them. CDR3 size: 12 residues. This sequence was found in a man older than 75 with acute or convalescent COVID-19. The sample comprised peripheral blood. This chain uses TRBV2 with TRBJ1-5; D remains ambiguous. CDR3: CASSGANQPQHF. The CDR3 DNA reads as TGTGCCAGCAGTGGGGCGAATCAGCCCCAGCATTTT.